This T cell receptor (beta chain) was identified in a study of blood T cell repertoires in COVID-19. Background on the study: COVID-19 samples collected from the United States, Italy and Spain covered acute and convalescent phases.

Trimming left V 6 bases short and J 8 bases short, with 19 bases between. The CDR3 loop spans 14 amino acids. Germline V gene lookup returns CDR1 LGHDT and CDR2 YNNKEL (reference sequence). The repertoire was sequenced with immunoSEQ multiplex PCR; TCRdb's copy has only in-frame clones and lacks some. Among roughly 420,000 clones listed, around 89% were seen once. This clone appeared a single time. The specimen sequenced was PBMCs or T cells enriched from blood (not recorded which). The source of this sequence is a woman aged 25 to 45 with acute COVID-19. This chain connects TRBV3-1 (or the pseudogene TRBV3-2) to TRBJ1-2, with D hard to call. CDR3 sequence (DNA): TGTGCCAGCAGACCAAGTGGAGGCCTTAAGGGCTACACCTTC. It is translated as CASRPSGGLKGYTF.